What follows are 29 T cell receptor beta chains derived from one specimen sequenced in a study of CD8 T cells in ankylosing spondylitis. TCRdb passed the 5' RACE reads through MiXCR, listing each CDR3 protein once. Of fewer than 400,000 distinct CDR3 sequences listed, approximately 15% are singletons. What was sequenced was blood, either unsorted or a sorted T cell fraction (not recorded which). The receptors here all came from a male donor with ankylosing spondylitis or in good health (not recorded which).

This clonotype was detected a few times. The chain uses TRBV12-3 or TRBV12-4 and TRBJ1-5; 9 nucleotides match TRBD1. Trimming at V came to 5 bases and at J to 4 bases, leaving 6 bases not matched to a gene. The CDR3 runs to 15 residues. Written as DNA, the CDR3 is TGTGCCAGCAGTCATAGGGACAGGGTGAATCAGCCCCAGCATTTT. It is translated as CASSHRDRVNQPQHF.

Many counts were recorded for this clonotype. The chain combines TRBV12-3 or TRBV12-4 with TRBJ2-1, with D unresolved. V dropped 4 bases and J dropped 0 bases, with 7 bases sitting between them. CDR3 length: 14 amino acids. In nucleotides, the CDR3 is TGTGCCAGCAGTTCGGCTAGCTCCTACAATGAGCAGTTCTTC. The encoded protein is CASSSASSYNEQFF.

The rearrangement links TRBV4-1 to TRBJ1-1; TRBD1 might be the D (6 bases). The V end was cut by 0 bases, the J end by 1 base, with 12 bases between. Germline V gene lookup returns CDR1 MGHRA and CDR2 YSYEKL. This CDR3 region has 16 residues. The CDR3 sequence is CASSQERTRGNTEAFF. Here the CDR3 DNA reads TGCGCCAGCAGCCAAGAAAGGACCAGGGGGAACACTGAAGCTTTCTTT.

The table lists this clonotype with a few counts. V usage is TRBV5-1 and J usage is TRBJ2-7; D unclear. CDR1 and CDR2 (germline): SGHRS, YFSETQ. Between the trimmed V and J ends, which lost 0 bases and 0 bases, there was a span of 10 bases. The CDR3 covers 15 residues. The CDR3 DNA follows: TGCGCCAGCAGCTTGGGGCAGGTAGGCTCCTACGAGCAGTACTTC. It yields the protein CASSLGQVGSYEQYF.

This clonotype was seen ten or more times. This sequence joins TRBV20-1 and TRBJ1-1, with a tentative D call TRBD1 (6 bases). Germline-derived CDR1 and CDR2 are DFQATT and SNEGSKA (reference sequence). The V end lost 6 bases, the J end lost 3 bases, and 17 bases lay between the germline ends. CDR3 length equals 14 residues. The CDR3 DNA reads TGCAGTGCCGCCACAGGGCAATGGGACACTGAAGCTTTCTTT. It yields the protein CSAATGQWDTEAFF.

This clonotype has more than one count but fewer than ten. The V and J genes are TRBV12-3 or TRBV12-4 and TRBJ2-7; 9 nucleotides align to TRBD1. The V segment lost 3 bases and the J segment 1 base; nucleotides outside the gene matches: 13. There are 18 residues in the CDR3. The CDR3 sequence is CASSFSGQGELPSYEQYF. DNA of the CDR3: TGTGCCAGCAGTTTCTCGGGACAGGGAGAACTTCCATCCTACGAGCAGTACTTC.

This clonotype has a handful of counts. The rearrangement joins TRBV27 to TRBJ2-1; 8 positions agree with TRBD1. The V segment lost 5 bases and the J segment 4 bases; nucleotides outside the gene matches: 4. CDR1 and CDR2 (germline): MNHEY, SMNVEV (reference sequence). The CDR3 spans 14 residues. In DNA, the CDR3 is TGTGCCAGCAGTAGGACAGGGAGGTACAATGAGCAGTTCTTC. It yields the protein CASSRTGRYNEQFF.

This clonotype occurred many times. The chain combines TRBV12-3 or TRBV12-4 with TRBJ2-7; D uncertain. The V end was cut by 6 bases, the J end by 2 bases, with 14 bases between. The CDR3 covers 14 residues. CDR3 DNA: TGTGCCAGCAGGGCCGGGTTCCAAGCCTACGAGCAGTACTTC. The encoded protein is CASRAGFQAYEQYF.

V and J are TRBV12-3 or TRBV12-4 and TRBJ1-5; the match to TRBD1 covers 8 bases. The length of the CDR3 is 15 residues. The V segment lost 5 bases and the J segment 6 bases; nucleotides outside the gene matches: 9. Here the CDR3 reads CASSRDRGGGQPQHF. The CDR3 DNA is TGTGCCAGCAGTCGCGACAGGGGAGGCGGTCAGCCCCAGCATTTT.

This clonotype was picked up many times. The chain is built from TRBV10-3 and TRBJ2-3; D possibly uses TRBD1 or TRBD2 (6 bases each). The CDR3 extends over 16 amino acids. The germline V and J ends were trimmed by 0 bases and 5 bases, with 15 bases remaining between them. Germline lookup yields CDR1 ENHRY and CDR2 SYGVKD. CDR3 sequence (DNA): TGTGCCATCAGTGAGTCAGGGGGGCCTCTACAAGATACGCAGTATTTT. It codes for CAISESGGPLQDTQYF.

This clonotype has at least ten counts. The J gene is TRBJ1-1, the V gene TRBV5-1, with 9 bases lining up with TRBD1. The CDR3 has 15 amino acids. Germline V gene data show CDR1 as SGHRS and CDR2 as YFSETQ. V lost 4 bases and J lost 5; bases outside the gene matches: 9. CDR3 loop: CASSTGTGMRTEAFF. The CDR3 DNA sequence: TGCGCCAGCAGCACCGGGACAGGGATGAGAACTGAAGCTTTCTTT.

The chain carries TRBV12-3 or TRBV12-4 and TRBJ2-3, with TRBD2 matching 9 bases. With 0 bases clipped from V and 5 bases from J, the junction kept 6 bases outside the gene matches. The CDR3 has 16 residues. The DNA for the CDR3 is TGTGCCAGCAGTTTAGCGGGACTAGCAGGTGAAGATACGCAGTATTTT. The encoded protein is CASSLAGLAGEDTQYF.

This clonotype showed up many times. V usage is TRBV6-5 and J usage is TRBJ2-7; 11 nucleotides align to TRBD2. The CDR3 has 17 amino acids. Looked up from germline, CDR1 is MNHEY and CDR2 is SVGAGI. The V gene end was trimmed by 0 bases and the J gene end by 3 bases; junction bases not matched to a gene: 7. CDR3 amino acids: CASSYSSTGLADYEQYF. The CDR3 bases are TGTGCCAGCAGTTACTCTTCCACGGGACTAGCGGACTACGAGCAGTACTTC.

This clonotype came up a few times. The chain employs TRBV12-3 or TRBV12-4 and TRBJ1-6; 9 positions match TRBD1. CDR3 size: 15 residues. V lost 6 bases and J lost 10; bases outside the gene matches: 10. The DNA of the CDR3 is TGTGCCAGCAGCCGGGGACAGGGTGGTAGCTCACCCCTCCACTTT. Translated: CASSRGQGGSSPLHF.

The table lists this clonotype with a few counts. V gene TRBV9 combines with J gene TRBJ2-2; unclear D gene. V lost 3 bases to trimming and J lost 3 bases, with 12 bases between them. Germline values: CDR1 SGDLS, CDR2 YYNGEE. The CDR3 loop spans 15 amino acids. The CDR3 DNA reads TGTGCCAGCAGCGCTAGGGAAACGGACACCGGGGAGCTGTTTTTT. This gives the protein CASSARETDTGELFF.

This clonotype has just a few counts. The CDR3 DNA reads TGTGCTAGTCATATAGCTGTTGGGGGCTACCCGAAGGGAGATACGCAGTATTTT. It yields the protein CASHIAVGGYPKGDTQYF. The chain couples TRBV12-5 to TRBJ2-3; maybe TRBD1 (6 bases). Trimming took 8 bases from V and 5 from J, leaving 29 bases between them. CDR1 is LGHNT and CDR2 is FRNRAP in the germline V gene. The CDR3 length is 18 residues.

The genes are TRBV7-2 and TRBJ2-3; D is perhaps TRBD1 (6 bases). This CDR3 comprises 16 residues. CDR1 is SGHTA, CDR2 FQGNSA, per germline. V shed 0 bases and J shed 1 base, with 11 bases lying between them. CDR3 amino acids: CASSLAGRGGTDTQYF. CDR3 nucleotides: TGTGCCAGCAGCTTAGCGGGCAGGGGAGGCACAGATACGCAGTATTTT.

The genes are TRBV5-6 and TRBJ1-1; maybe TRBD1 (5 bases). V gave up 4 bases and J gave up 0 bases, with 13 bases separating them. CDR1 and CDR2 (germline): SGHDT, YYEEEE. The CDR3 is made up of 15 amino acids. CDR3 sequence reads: CASSPPGRMNTEAFF. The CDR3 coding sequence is TGTGCCAGCAGCCCACCGGGACGTATGAACACTGAAGCTTTCTTT.

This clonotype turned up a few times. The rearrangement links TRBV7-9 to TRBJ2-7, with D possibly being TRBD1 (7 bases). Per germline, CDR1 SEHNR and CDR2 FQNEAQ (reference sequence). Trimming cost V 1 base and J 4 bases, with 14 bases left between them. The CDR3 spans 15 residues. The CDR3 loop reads CASSLEGGRGYEQYF. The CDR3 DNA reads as TGTGCCAGCAGCTTAGAAGGGGGCCGGGGGTACGAGCAGTACTTC.

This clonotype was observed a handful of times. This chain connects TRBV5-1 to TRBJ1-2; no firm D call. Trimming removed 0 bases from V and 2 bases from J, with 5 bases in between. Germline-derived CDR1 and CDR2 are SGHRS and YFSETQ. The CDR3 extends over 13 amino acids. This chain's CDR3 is CASSLDQNYGYTF. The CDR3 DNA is TGCGCCAGCAGCTTGGATCAGAACTATGGCTACACCTTC.

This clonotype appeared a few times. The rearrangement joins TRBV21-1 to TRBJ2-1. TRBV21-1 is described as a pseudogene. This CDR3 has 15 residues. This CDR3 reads CASSILRWSYNEQFF. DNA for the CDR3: TGTGCCAGCAGCATCCTCAGATGGTCCTACAATGAGCAGTTCTTC.

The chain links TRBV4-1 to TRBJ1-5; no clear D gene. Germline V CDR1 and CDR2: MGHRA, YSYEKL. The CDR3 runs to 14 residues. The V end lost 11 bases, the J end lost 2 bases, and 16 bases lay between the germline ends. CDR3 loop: CAHSEGGGNQPQHF. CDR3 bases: TGCGCCCATTCTGAGGGCGGCGGCAATCAGCCCCAGCATTTT.

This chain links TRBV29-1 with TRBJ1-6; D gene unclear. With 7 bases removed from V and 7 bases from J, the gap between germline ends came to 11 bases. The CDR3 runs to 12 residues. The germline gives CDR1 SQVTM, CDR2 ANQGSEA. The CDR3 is CSGGDPNSPLHF. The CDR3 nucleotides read TGCAGCGGGGGTGACCCGAATTCACCCCTCCACTTT.

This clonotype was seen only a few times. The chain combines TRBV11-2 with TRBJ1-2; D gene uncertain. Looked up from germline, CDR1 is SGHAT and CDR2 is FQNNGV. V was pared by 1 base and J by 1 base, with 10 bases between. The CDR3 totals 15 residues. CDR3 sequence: CASSLGQSLNYGYTF. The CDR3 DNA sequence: TGTGCCAGCAGCTTAGGCCAGAGCCTTAACTATGGCTACACCTTC. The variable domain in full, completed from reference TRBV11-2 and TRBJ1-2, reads EAGVAQSPRYKIIEKRQSVAFWCNPISGHATLYWYQQILGQGPKLLIQFQNNGVVDDSQLPKDRFSAERLKGVDSTLKIQPAKLEDSAVYLCASSLGQSLNYGYTFGSGTRLTVV.

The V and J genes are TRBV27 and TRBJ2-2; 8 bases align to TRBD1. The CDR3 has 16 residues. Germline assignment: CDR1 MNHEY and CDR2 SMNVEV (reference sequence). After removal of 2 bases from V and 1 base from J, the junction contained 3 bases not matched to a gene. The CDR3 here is CASSLDRGGNTGELFF. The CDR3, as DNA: TGTGCCAGCAGTTTAGACAGGGGAGGGAACACCGGGGAGCTGTTTTTT.

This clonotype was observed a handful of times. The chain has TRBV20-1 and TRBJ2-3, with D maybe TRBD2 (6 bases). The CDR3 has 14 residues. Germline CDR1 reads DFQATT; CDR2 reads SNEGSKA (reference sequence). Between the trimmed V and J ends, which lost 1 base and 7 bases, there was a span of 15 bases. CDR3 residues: CSARVRGLVNTQYF. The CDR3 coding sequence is TGCAGTGCTAGAGTGAGGGGACTCGTGAATACGCAGTATTTT.

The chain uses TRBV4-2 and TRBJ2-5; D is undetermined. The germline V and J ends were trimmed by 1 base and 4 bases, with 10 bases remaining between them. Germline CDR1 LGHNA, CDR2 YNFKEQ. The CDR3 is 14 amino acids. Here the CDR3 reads CASSQAGNGETQYF. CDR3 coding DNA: TGTGCCAGCAGCCAAGCCGGTAATGGAGAGACCCAGTACTTC.

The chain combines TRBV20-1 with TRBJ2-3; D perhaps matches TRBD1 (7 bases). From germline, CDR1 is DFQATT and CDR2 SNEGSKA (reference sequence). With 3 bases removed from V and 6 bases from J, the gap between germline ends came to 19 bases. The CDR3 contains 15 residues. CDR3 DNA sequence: TGCAGTGCTAGTCCCCTTCGGACAGGAGGGGATACGCAGTATTTT. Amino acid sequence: CSASPLRTGGDTQYF.

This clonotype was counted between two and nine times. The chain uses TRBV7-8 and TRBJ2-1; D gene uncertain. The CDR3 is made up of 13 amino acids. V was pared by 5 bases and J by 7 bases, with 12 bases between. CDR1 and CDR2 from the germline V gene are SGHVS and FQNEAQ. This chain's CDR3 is CASSRPPRNEQFF. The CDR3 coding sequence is TGTGCCAGCAGCCGACCGCCTCGTAATGAGCAGTTCTTC.